This T cell receptor beta chain stems from a study of Ad26.COV2.S vaccination and SARS-CoV-2 variants. CDR1 and CDR2 from the germline V gene are LGHNA and YSLEER. There are 16 residues in the CDR3. Trimming pared 0 bases from V and 3 bases from J, leaving 15 bases between. TCRdb's table, derived via immunoSEQ multiplex PCR, lists solely in-frame clones and lacks some. The sample consists of around 370,000 clones, 92% of them appearing once. Sequencing used peripheral blood, obtained after recovery from COVID-19. The clonotype comes from a human donor who had recovered from COVID-19. The V gene is TRBV4-3, the J gene TRBJ2-7; unclear D gene. The CDR3 region has the DNA TGCGCCAGCAGCCAAGATGCAGGCCCGGCGAGCTACGAGCAGTACTTC. Protein sequence: CASSQDAGPASYEQYF.